These 22 T cell receptor beta chains share one sample of origin, sequenced in a study of cytomegalovirus exposure and HLA in healthy donors. The PCR was carried out with 60 Vbeta primers and 13 Jbeta primers. The method was immunoSEQ multiplex PCR; TCRdb's version includes in-frame clones alone and lacks a portion of them. The repertoire holds approximately 190,000 clones, roughly four fifths seen once, with around 1.9% in the top ten. The sequenced material came from PBMCs. Receptors were obtained from a woman in her late teens or twenties in good health and CMV-seropositive.

The chain carries TRBV7-2 and TRBJ2-1; D is possibly TRBD2 (7 bases). Germline V gene lookup returns CDR1 SGHTA and CDR2 FQGNSA. The ends were cut back, 5 bases at V and 7 bases at J, with 18 bases in the middle. This CDR3 region has 15 residues. The CDR3 DNA reads TGTGCCAGCAGCGGGGCCGGGGGGCGTAGGAATGAGCAGTTCTTC. It translates to CASSGAGGRRNEQFF.

This chain links TRBV18 with TRBJ2-1; the match to TRBD1 covers 8 bases. The CDR3 spans 16 residues. Looked up from germline, CDR1 is KGHSH and CDR2 is LQKENI. V shed 1 base, J shed 9 bases, and the junction held 11 bases outside the gene matches. The CDR3 coding sequence is TGTGCCAGCTCACCACTTCGGCAGGGGGCGTCGGGTGAGCAGTTCTTC. The encoded protein is CASSPLRQGASGEQFF.

V usage is TRBV7-2 and J usage is TRBJ2-3, with 7 nucleotides matching TRBD2. CDR1 is SGHTA, CDR2 FQGNSA, per germline. This CDR3 has 14 residues. V shed 8 bases and J 2 bases; nucleotides not matched to a gene: 7. The CDR3 DNA reads as TGTGCCAGCGGCAGACTAGCCTCCACAGATACGCAGTATTTT. Amino acids: CASGRLASTDTQYF. Based on the CDR3 plus reference TRBV7-2 and TRBJ2-3, the full variable domain is GAGVSQSPSNKVTEKGKDVELRCDPISGHTALYWYRQSLGQGLEFLIYFQGNSAPDKSGLPSDRFSAERTGGSVSTLTIQRTQQEDSAVYLCASGRLASTDTQYFGPGTRLTVL.

In its sample, this clone was seen a few times. The V and J genes are TRBV27 and TRBJ2-7; D might be TRBD2 (7 bases). V was pared by 2 bases and J by 1 base, with 12 bases between. CDR3 length equals 15 residues. Per germline, CDR1 MNHEY and CDR2 SMNVEV (reference sequence). CDR3 DNA: TGTGCCAGCAGTTTAGTGGGGGGGGCATCCTACGAGCAGTACTTC. Translation: CASSLVGGASYEQYF.

The rearrangement links TRBV7-9 to TRBJ1-5; no reliable D call. This CDR3 spans 16 amino acids. The germline gives CDR1 SEHNR, CDR2 FQNEAQ (reference sequence). V shed 2 bases and J shed 2 bases, with 13 bases lying between them. For the CDR3, the DNA is TGTGCCAGCAGCTTATTGAATCCGGCGGGCAATCAGCCCCAGCATTTT. It translates to CASSLLNPAGNQPQHF.

The chain couples TRBV6-7 to TRBJ1-1; 8 nucleotides line up with TRBD1. TRBV6-7 counts as an open reading frame of uncertain function. Trimming cost V 6 bases and J 1 base; bases outside gene matches: 4. The CDR3 consists of 14 residues. Here the CDR3 DNA reads TGTGCCAGCAGCCCGGACAGGGAGAACACTGAAGCTTTCTTT. This gives the protein CASSPDRENTEAFF.

Only one count was recorded for this clone. The chain joins TRBV30 to TRBJ2-3; maybe TRBD2 (5 bases). The CDR3 length is 13 residues. Germline V gives CDR1 GTSNPN, CDR2 SVGIG (reference sequence). The V and J ends lost 2 bases and 1 base respectively, with 7 bases between them. The CDR3 sequence: CAWSLGGTDTQYF. The CDR3 DNA reads as TGTGCCTGGAGTCTGGGAGGCACAGATACGCAGTATTTT.

In this sample, this clone turned up once. The chain links TRBV7-8 to TRBJ1-4; 7 bases agree with TRBD1. Losses at the gene ends were 2 bases for V and 5 bases for J; bases not matched to a gene: 11. The CDR3 contains 17 residues. Germline CDR1 is SGHVS and CDR2 is FQNEAQ. The CDR3 reads CASSLNTPGTANEKLFF. DNA for the CDR3: TGTGCCAGCAGCTTAAATACCCCCGGGACAGCGAATGAAAAACTGTTTTTT. The complete variable domain, with remaining parts taken from reference TRBV7-8 and TRBJ1-4, reads GAGVSQSPRYKVAKRGQDVALRCDPISGHVSLFWYQQALGQGPEFLTYFQNEAQLDKSGLPSDRFFAERPEGSVSTLKIQRTQQEDSAVYLCASSLNTPGTANEKLFFGSGTQLSVL.

The rearrangement uses TRBV6-5 and TRBJ2-5, with 7 bases aligning to TRBD1. Germline values: CDR1 MNHEY, CDR2 SVGAGI. The trim removed 8 bases at V and 5 bases at J, leaving 8 bases unmatched. The CDR3 is made up of 13 amino acids. The CDR3 nucleotides are TGTGCCAGCTTAAGACAGGGCGGGGAGACCCAGTACTTC. Translated, it gives CASLRQGGETQYF.

The gene calls are TRBV5-5 and TRBJ2-7; a possible D gene is TRBD1 (6 bases). Germline CDR1 reads SGHKS; CDR2 reads YYEKEE (reference sequence). This CDR3 has 14 amino acids. The V and J ends lost 2 bases and 3 bases respectively, with 12 bases between them. CDR3 loop: CASSFAQGGYEQYF. In DNA form, the CDR3 reads TGTGCCAGCAGCTTCGCACAGGGTGGCTACGAGCAGTACTTC.

The V and J genes are TRBV9 and TRBJ1-6, with D tentatively TRBD1 (5 bases). This CDR3 is built from 14 residues. The V and J ends lost 3 bases and 7 bases respectively, with 11 bases between them. Per germline, CDR1 SGDLS and CDR2 YYNGEE. The CDR3 region is CASSEGILNSPLHF. The CDR3 DNA follows: TGTGCCAGCAGCGAGGGGATCTTGAATTCACCCCTCCACTTT. The full variable domain, in which reference TRBV9 and TRBJ1-6 provide the parts outside the CDR3, is DSGVTQTPKHLITATGQRVTLRCSPRSGDLSVYWYQQSLDQGLQFLIQYYNGEERAKGNILERFSAQQFPDLHSELNLSSLELGDSALYFCASSEGILNSPLHFGNGTRLTVT.

The chain is built from TRBV7-6 and TRBJ1-6; D is unclear. In germline, CDR1 is SGHVS, CDR2 FNYEAQ. Trimming left V 0 bases short and J 9 bases short, with 9 bases between. There are 14 residues in the CDR3. The CDR3 sequence is CASSLARVGSPLHF. CDR3 sequence (DNA): TGTGCCAGCAGCTTAGCCCGGGTCGGTTCACCCCTCCACTTT.

The chain links TRBV19 to TRBJ1-6; D call uncertain. There are 13 residues in the CDR3. Germline V gene sequence: CDR1 LNHDA, CDR2 SQIVND (reference sequence). Between the trimmed V and J ends, which lost 5 bases and 10 bases, there was a span of 12 bases. CDR3 loop: CASSPGVPSPLHF. The CDR3 nucleotides read TGTGCCAGTAGTCCCGGGGTACCCTCACCCCTCCACTTT.

The V and J genes are TRBV14 and TRBJ1-2; TRBD1 might be the D (6 bases). V was pared by 2 bases and J by 1 base, with 11 bases between. Germline CDR1 is SGHDN and CDR2 is FVKESK. The CDR3 runs 15 residues. In DNA form, the CDR3 reads TGTGCCAGCAGCCAACTACAGGGAAGTAACTATGGCTACACCTTC. Translated, it gives CASSQLQGSNYGYTF. Based on the CDR3 plus reference TRBV14 and TRBJ1-2, the full variable domain is EAGVTQFPSHSVIEKGQTVTLRCDPISGHDNLYWYRRVMGKEIKFLLHFVKESKQDESGMPNNRFLAERTGGTYSTLKVQPAELEDSGVYFCASSQLQGSNYGYTFGSGTRLTVV.

The chain employs TRBV7-3 and TRBJ1-1, with a possible D match to TRBD1 (5 bases). The germline V gene has CDR1 SGHTA and CDR2 FQGTGA. The germline V and J ends were trimmed by 5 bases and 4 bases, with 11 bases remaining between them. This CDR3 spans 13 amino acids. Here the CDR3 reads CASSPSRGTEAFF. CDR3 sequence (DNA): TGTGCCAGCAGCCCTTCTAGGGGCACTGAAGCTTTCTTT.

The genes are TRBV9 and TRBJ2-2; 11 bases line up with TRBD2. Germline V gene sequence: CDR1 SGDLS, CDR2 YYNGEE. This CDR3 is 15 amino acids long. Trimming removed 4 bases from V and 5 bases from J; junction bases left unmatched: 4. CDR3 region: CASSTTSGVTGELFF. CDR3 DNA: TGTGCCAGCAGCACGACTAGCGGGGTGACCGGGGAGCTGTTTTTT.

This chain uses TRBV6-1 with TRBJ1-1, with unresolved D. Germline V CDR1 and CDR2: MNHNS, SASEGT. The V gene lost 1 base and the J gene lost 10 bases, with 19 bases spanning the gap. CDR3 length: 15 residues. The CDR3 nucleotides read TGTGCCAGCAGTGAAGGGTCGGTGTGGGTGAGCGTAGCTTTCTTT. This encodes CASSEGSVWVSVAFF.

The genes are TRBV19 and TRBJ1-1; TRBD1 is a possible D gene (5 bases). The CDR3 spans 15 residues. Per the germline V gene, CDR1 is LNHDA and CDR2 is SQIVND (reference sequence). The germline V and J ends were trimmed by 5 bases and 7 bases, with 20 bases remaining between them. CDR3 amino acids: CASSAFQQVGHEAFF. CDR3 nucleotide sequence: TGTGCCAGTAGTGCCTTTCAACAGGTCGGACATGAAGCTTTCTTT.

This clone was picked up a small number of times. The V gene is TRBV19, the J gene TRBJ1-1; 9 bases agree with TRBD1. This CDR3 is 16 amino acids long. Germline V gene data show CDR1 as LNHDA and CDR2 as SQIVND (reference sequence). V lost 5 bases to trimming and J lost 4 bases; unmatched junction nucleotides: 11. The CDR3 is CASSPGTGWSSTEAFF. CDR3 in DNA: TGTGCCAGTAGTCCCGGGACAGGGTGGAGTAGCACTGAAGCTTTCTTT.

This chain uses TRBV5-1 with TRBJ2-2; a weak D match, TRBD2 (6 bases). There are 15 residues in the CDR3. Trimming left V 8 bases short and J 2 bases short, with 16 bases between. Germline V gives CDR1 SGHRS, CDR2 YFSETQ. CDR3: CASSPGGINTGELFF. The CDR3 region has the DNA TGCGCCAGTTCCCCTGGGGGGATTAACACCGGGGAGCTGTTTTTT.

The J gene is TRBJ1-1, the V gene TRBV7-8; possible D gene TRBD1, 6 bases. V lost 4 bases, J lost 10 bases, and 22 bases lay in between. Germline V lookup: CDR1 SGHVS, CDR2 FQNEAQ. The CDR3 sequence is 15 residues long. CDR3 residues: CASSSRLNGGGPAFF. As DNA, the CDR3 is TGTGCCAGCAGCTCACGCCTCAACGGGGGGGGGCCAGCTTTCTTT. Full variable domain (remainder filled in from reference TRBV7-8 and TRBJ1-1): GAGVSQSPRYKVAKRGQDVALRCDPISGHVSLFWYQQALGQGPEFLTYFQNEAQLDKSGLPSDRFFAERPEGSVSTLKIQRTQQEDSAVYLCASSSRLNGGGPAFFGQGTRLTVV.

The CDR3 sequence: CASSTDSQETQYF. In DNA form, the CDR3 reads TGTGCCAGCAGTACGGACAGCCAAGAGACCCAGTACTTC. The rearrangement links TRBV6-5 to TRBJ2-5, with a tentative D call TRBD1 (6 bases). Trimming removed 5 bases at V and 1 base at J, with 8 bases between. CDR3 length: 13 amino acids. Germline loops: CDR1 MNHEY, CDR2 SVGAGI.